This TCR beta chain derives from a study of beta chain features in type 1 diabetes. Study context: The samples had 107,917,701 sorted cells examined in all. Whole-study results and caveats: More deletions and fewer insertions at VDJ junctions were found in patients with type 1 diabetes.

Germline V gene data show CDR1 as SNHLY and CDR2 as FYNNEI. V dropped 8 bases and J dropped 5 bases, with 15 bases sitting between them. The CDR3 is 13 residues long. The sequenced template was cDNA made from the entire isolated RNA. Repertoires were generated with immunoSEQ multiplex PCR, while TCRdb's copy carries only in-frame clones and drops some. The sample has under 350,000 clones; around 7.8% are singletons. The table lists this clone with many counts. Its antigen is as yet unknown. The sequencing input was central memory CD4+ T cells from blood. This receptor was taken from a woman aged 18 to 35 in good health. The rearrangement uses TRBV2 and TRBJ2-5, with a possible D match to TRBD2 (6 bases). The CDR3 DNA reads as TGTGCCAGCGGGCGGGACCTGAGGGAGACCCAGTACTTC. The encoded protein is CASGRDLRETQYF.